This is a list of T cell receptor beta chains from one sample in a study of T cell repertoires in cytomegalovirus infection. These receptors are not linked to any known antigen. Via MiXCR, TCRdb re-called the reads, giving one row per CDR3 protein. The sample carries some 200,000 distinct CDR3 sequences, about 40% recorded once. This sample comprised CD8+ T cells from cultured PBMCs, obtained from culture after CMV antigen stimulation. These TCRs come from a human donor in good health (CMV status not recorded). Some clones in this sample may be carry-over from other donors' samples. The CDR3 runs from the conserved cysteine through the conserved F or W. The D gene is left open where the match is weak.

j_call,d_call,v_call,cdr3_aa
TRBJ1-1,.,TRBV11-2,CASSLNSRARRDAEAFF
TRBJ1-4,.,TRBV11-2,CASSLDWGEREKLFF
TRBJ1-1,.,TRBV25-1,CASSDGGGMNTEAFF
TRBJ1-1,.,TRBV13,CASSLGGVGAEAFF
TRBJ2-1,.,TRBV6-4,CASSTGTSGNEQFF
TRBJ2-5,.,TRBV7-2,CASSRPMGGETQYF
TRBJ1-4,.,TRBV20-1,CSASPGRGRVNEKLFF
TRBJ2-7,.,TRBV18,CASSPPQRVRPYEQYF
TRBJ1-4,.,TRBV2,CASSTGFF
TRBJ2-1,.,TRBV27,CASTDYNEQFF
TRBJ2-2,.,TRBV7-6,CASSFSPNTGELFF
TRBJ2-7,TRBD2,TRBV27,CASSLGGGYEQYF
TRBJ2-1,TRBD2,TRBV7-6,CASSQRGTSGGPSSYNEQFF
TRBJ1-5,.,TRBV19,CATQGPTSNQPQHF
TRBJ2-2,TRBD2,TRBV7-9,CASSKVPGLAGKAGELFF
TRBJ1-1,TRBD1,TRBV5-5,CASSLGGQGRPDAFF
TRBJ2-7,TRBD1,TRBV7-9,CASSLRGQGLDEQYF
TRBJ2-1,TRBD2,TRBV7-6,CASSLRDPGSLAGVRNEQFF
TRBJ2-1,TRBD2,TRBV7-2,CASSSTGTTVRNEQFF
TRBJ1-1,TRBD1,TRBV7-8,CASSPAPGQGAEMNTEAFF
TRBJ1-1,.,TRBV7-3,CASSFSGNSNTEAFF
TRBJ2-5,TRBD1,TRBV2,CASSPGQGTETQYF
TRBJ2-3,.,TRBV9,CASSVGTALRTDTQYF
TRBJ1-1,.,TRBV6-5,CASSYKQGGAEAFF
TRBJ1-5,.,TRBV20-1,CSARVESSTNLPQHF
TRBJ2-7,.,TRBV14,CASSQGTGYEQYF
TRBJ1-5,.,TRBV6-1,CASSDPLIHGPNQPQHF
TRBJ2-2,TRBD1,TRBV4-2,CASREQGWNTGELFF
TRBJ1-5,TRBD1,TRBV4-1,CASSQADRDNQPQHF
TRBJ2-1,.,TRBV7-3,CASSLRDRSNEQFF
TRBJ2-7,.,TRBV4-1,CASSQEGFRDEQYF
TRBJ1-1,.,TRBV7-8,CASSLPGENTEAFF
TRBJ2-1,TRBD2,TRBV27,CATLAGPANEQFF
TRBJ2-1,.,TRBV7-2,CASSLEMSSYNEQFF
TRBJ1-5,.,TRBV27,CASSLQYSNQPQHF
TRBJ2-7,.,TRBV11-2,CASSLTNYEQYF
TRBJ2-1,TRBD1,TRBV4-1,CASSQYRGDEQFF
TRBJ2-1,.,TRBV7-2,CASSLAGSVTYNEQFF
TRBJ2-7,.,TRBV7-9,CASRPQGLGYEQYF
TRBJ2-7,.,TRBV7-6,CASSSGGRWVDEQYF
TRBJ2-2,.,TRBV5-1,CASSFRQGSTGELFF
TRBJ2-7,TRBD1,TRBV12-3/TRBV12-4,CASSSSRQGHEQYF
TRBJ2-1,.,TRBV7-6,CASSARLVNEQFF
TRBJ2-7,.,TRBV7-8,CASSLDLPYEQYF
TRBJ2-5,TRBD2,TRBV7-8,CASSFSSGGTQETQYF
TRBJ1-6,.,TRBV7-9,CASSPPSTGGALHF
TRBJ1-4,TRBD1,TRBV6-1,CASSVWTGSGVKLFF
TRBJ2-1,TRBD2,TRBV4-2,CASNPIGTSGKDNEQFF
TRBJ1-2,.,TRBV12-3/TRBV12-4,CASSLSPAAQGYGYTF
TRBJ2-1,TRBD2,TRBV20-1,CSARDIDRREVDEQFF
TRBJ1-1,TRBD1,TRBV6-2/TRBV6-3,CASRTGKNEAFF
TRBJ1-2,.,TRBV28,CASSLLGTGRQGYTF
TRBJ1-1,.,TRBV20-1,CSVKRAAGGNTEAFF
TRBJ1-1,TRBD1,TRBV28,CASSLTGSGETEAFF
TRBJ1-1,.,TRBV6-1,CASSPDLDSGNTEAFF